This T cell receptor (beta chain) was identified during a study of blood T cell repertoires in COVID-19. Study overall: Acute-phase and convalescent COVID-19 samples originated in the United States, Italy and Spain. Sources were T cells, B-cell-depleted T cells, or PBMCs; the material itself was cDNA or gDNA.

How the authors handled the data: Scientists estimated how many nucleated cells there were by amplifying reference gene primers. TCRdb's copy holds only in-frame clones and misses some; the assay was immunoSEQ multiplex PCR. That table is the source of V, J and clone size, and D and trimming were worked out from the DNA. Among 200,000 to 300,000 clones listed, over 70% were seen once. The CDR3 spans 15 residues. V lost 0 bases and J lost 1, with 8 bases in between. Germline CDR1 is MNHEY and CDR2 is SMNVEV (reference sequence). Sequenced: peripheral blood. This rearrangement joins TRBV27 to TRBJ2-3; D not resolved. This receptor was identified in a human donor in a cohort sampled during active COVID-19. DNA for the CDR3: TGTGCCAGCAGTTTATCCAGGCTACGCACAGATACGCAGTATTTT. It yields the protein CASSLSRLRTDTQYF.